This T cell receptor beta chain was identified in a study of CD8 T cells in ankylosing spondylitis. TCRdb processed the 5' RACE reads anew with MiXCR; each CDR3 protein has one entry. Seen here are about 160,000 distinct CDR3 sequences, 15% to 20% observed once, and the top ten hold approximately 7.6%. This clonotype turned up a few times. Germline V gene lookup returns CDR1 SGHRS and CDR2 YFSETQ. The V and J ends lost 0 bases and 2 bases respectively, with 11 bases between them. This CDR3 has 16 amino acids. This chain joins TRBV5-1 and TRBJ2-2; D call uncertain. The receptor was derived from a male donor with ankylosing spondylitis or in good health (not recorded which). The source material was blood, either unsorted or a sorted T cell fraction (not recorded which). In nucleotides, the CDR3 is TGCGCCAGCAGCTTGGGGGCCACTTTAAACACCGGGGAGCTGTTTTTT. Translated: CASSLGATLNTGELFF.